The entry below describes one T cell receptor beta chain. Its antigen is unidentified. This sample is part of a study of OX40 agonist ivuxolimab in advanced cancers. Study background: Treatment received earlier with anti-PD-1, anti-PD-L1 or anti-CTLA-4 agents was allowed, and 40% had some. Partial responses occurred in three patients (one hepatocellular carcinoma, two cutaneous melanoma).

Study results and caveats: Researchers report that CD8+ T cells had, on average, more expanded clones than CD4+.

Autoimmune disease history or systemic immunosuppression was exclusionary. The data were produced by immunoSEQ multiplex PCR, yet TCRdb's version contains in-frame clones alone and is incomplete. Here the sample spans tens of thousands of clones, roughly 84% being singletons. V gave up 1 base and J gave up 3 bases, with 18 bases separating them. The CDR3 sequence is 17 residues long. CDR1 is SSHAT and CDR2 is FNYEAQ in the germline V gene (reference sequence). This clonotype originated in an adult with an advanced solid tumor such as melanoma, head and neck, liver or kidney cancer. This specimen consisted of CD4+ or CD8+ T cells sorted from blood, obtained in a trial of the OX40 agonist ivuxolimab. The J gene is TRBJ1-1, the V gene TRBV7-7; TRBD1 might be the D (6 bases). CDR3 in amino acids: CASSLEELLEGDTEAFF. As DNA, the CDR3 is TGTGCCAGCAGCTTAGAGGAGTTGTTAGAGGGGGACACTGAAGCTTTCTTT.